A single sample is the source of the 23 T cell receptor beta chains below, sequenced in a study of T cell responses to AZD1222 COVID-19 vaccine. Profiled with immunoSEQ multiplex PCR; TCRdb holds only in-frame clones, not every one. There are about 110,000 clones in the sample; around 93% occur only once, and around 7% lies in the top ten. The material sequenced was peripheral blood, taken on day 0 of AZD1222 vaccination. The receptors shown here come from an adult in good health.

The CDR3 region is CASAGSTNSNQPQHF. The CDR3 region has the DNA TGTGCCAGCGCAGGGAGTACTAATAGCAATCAGCCCCAGCATTTT. V and J are TRBV18 and TRBJ1-5; D possibly corresponds to TRBD1 (5 bases). The ends were cut back, 8 bases at V and 0 bases at J, with 14 bases in the middle. In germline, CDR1 is KGHSH, CDR2 LQKENI. The CDR3 is made up of 15 amino acids. The variable domain in full, completed from reference TRBV18 and TRBJ1-5, reads NAGVMQNPRHLVRRRGQEARLRCSPMKGHSHVYWYRQLPEEGLKFMVYLQKENIIDESGMPKERFSAEFPKEGPSILRIQQVVRGDSAAYFCASAGSTNSNQPQHFGDGTRLSIL.

J is TRBJ1-2 and V is TRBV5-6; no firm D call. The CDR3 has 15 residues. Germline V gene data show CDR1 as SGHDT and CDR2 as YYEEEE. Deletions cut 4 bases from V and 0 bases from J, with 13 bases between. CDR3 protein: CASSPGRPANYGYTF. CDR3 sequence (DNA): TGTGCCAGCAGCCCTGGGAGGCCCGCTAACTATGGCTACACCTTC. Based on the CDR3 plus reference TRBV5-6 and TRBJ1-2, the full variable domain is DAGVTQSPTHLIKTRGQQVTLRCSPKSGHDTVSWYQQALGQGPQFIFQYYEEEERQRGNFPDRFSGHQFPNYSSELNVNALLLGDSALYLCASSPGRPANYGYTFGSGTRLTVV.

J is TRBJ2-3 and V is TRBV3-1 (or the pseudogene TRBV3-2); 16 nucleotides match TRBD2. Germline V lookup: CDR1 LGHDT, CDR2 YNNKEL (reference sequence). Unmatched junction bases numbered 6, after V lost 5 bases and J lost 1 base. CDR3 length equals 18 residues. CDR3 bases: TGTGCCAGCAGCTCGGGACTAGCGGGGGGGCCCGGCACAGATACGCAGTATTTT. Translation: CASSSGLAGGPGTDTQYF.

The J gene is TRBJ1-3, the V gene TRBV5-1; D is possibly TRBD1 (5 bases). The CDR3 extends over 14 amino acids. Trimming shortened V by 1 base and J by 4 bases, and 9 bases separated the two germline ends. Looked up from germline, CDR1 is SGHRS and CDR2 is YFSETQ. The CDR3 sequence is CASSLTTAGNTIYF. DNA for the CDR3: TGCGCCAGCAGCTTGACGACAGCCGGAAACACCATATATTTT.

Concerning this clone: The sample carries other DNA sequences with the same CDR3. The chain has TRBV12-3 or TRBV12-4 and TRBJ1-1; D is uncertain. Trimming removed 3 bases at V and 1 base at J, with 6 bases between. This CDR3 comprises 13 residues. The CDR3 reads CASSFQENTEAFF. DNA for the CDR3: TGTGCCAGCAGTTTTCAGGAGAACACTGAAGCTTTCTTT.

This chain links TRBV3-1 (or the pseudogene TRBV3-2) with TRBJ2-2; 11 bases fit TRBD2. Unmatched junction bases numbered 3, after V lost 1 base and J lost 5 bases. This CDR3 is 16 amino acids long. Looked up from germline, CDR1 is LGHDT and CDR2 is YNNKEL (reference sequence). CDR3 coding DNA: TGTGCCAGCAGCCAAGTTTGGACTAGCGGGACCGGGGAGCTGTTTTTT. Amino acids: CASSQVWTSGTGELFF.

The chain carries TRBV30 and TRBJ2-1; no definite D call. The CDR3 spans 13 residues. Per the germline V gene, CDR1 is GTSNPN and CDR2 is SVGIG (reference sequence). V was clipped by 0 bases and J by 9 bases, with 12 bases between them. CDR3 in DNA: TGTGCCTGGAGTGTAGGGATATGGGGTGAGCAGTTCTTC. This codes for CAWSVGIWGEQFF.

The chain carries TRBV5-5 and TRBJ2-2, with TRBD1 identical over 10 bases. The CDR3 has 17 residues. Trimming took 6 bases from V and 4 from J; bases not matched to a gene: 12. Germline V CDR1 and CDR2: SGHKS, YYEKEE (reference sequence). The CDR3 loop is CASTLRSRTGGTGELFF. The CDR3 bases are TGTGCCAGCACCCTACGCTCTCGGACAGGGGGCACCGGGGAGCTGTTTTTT.

In this sample, this clone turned up a few times. This same CDR3 is encoded by further DNA sequences in the sample. The V and J genes are TRBV12-3 or TRBV12-4 and TRBJ1-4, with a possible D match to TRBD1 (5 bases). This CDR3 is built from 12 residues. V lost 6 bases to trimming and J lost 10 bases, with 12 bases between them. CDR3 sequence (DNA): TGTGCCAGCAGCCCGCCTGGGGGAAAACTGTTTTTT. It yields the protein CASSPPGGKLFF.

The rearrangement links TRBV6-5 to TRBJ1-6; TRBD1 matches at 7 bases. The germline V gene has CDR1 MNHEY and CDR2 SVGAGI. The CDR3 extends over 15 amino acids. The ends lost 5 bases at V and 6 bases at J; junction bases unmatched: 7. CDR3 loop: CASSLQGPGNSPLHF. CDR3 sequence (DNA): TGTGCCAGCAGTCTACAGGGGCCGGGTAATTCACCCCTCCACTTT.

V gene TRBV19 combines with J gene TRBJ1-3; unclear D gene. Germline loops: CDR1 LNHDA, CDR2 SQIVND (reference sequence). Trimming took 5 bases from V and 0 from J, leaving 14 bases between them. The CDR3 has 16 amino acids. The CDR3 coding sequence is TGTGCCAGTAGTCGCCTCCAGGTTAGCTCTGGAAACACCATATATTTT. It encodes CASSRLQVSSGNTIYF.

The V gene is TRBV30, the J gene TRBJ2-5; D gene uncertain. The V end was cut by 2 bases, the J end by 13 bases, with 20 bases between. CDR1 is GTSNPN, CDR2 SVGIG, per germline (reference sequence). This CDR3 comprises 13 residues. CDR3 nucleotides: TGTGCCTGGAGTCCTGGGCCCTTTTTCCCCCGGTACTTC. Its translation is CAWSPGPFFPRYF.

V is TRBV2 and J is TRBJ1-6, with 7 bases that match TRBD1. The length of the CDR3 is 13 residues. V trimming: 8 bases; J trimming: 7 bases; junction bases outside the gene matches: 5. Looked up from germline, CDR1 is SNHLY and CDR2 is FYNNEI. As DNA, the CDR3 is TGTGCCAGCCTTAGACAGGGAAATTCACCCCTCCACTTT. Translation: CASLRQGNSPLHF.

The rearrangement links TRBV18 to TRBJ1-1; D remains ambiguous. This CDR3 has 15 amino acids. V was trimmed by 2 bases and J by 4 bases, leaving 14 bases between them. Germline V CDR1 and CDR2: KGHSH, LQKENI. CDR3 nucleotides: TGTGCCAGCTCACCATACGTTCAGGAGGGCACTGAAGCTTTCTTT. Translation gives CASSPYVQEGTEAFF.

This clone was seen a single time. The chain recombines TRBV10-3 with TRBJ1-5; TRBD1 might be the D (6 bases). The CDR3 length is 14 residues. V was cut by 2 bases and J by 4 bases, with 9 bases left in between. Germline V gene data show CDR1 as ENHRY and CDR2 as SYGVKD. In DNA, the CDR3 is TGTGCCATCAGTGAGGGACAGATTAATCAGCCCCAGCATTTT. Its translation is CAISEGQINQPQHF.

The gene calls are TRBV7-2 and TRBJ1-2; possibly TRBD1 for D (6 bases). The V and J ends lost 5 bases and 8 bases respectively, with 18 bases between them. Germline CDR1 and CDR2: SGHTA and FQGNSA. The CDR3 extends over 14 amino acids. In DNA, the CDR3 is TGTGCCAGCAGCCCTCGGTCAGGGGAGTACGGCTACACCTTC. Translated: CASSPRSGEYGYTF. Full variable domain (remainder filled in from reference TRBV7-2 and TRBJ1-2): GAGVSQSPSNKVTEKGKDVELRCDPISGHTALYWYRQSLGQGLEFLIYFQGNSAPDKSGLPSDRFSAERTGGSVSTLTIQRTQQEDSAVYLCASSPRSGEYGYTFGSGTRLTVV.

The chain employs TRBV5-8 and TRBJ1-1; TRBD1 agrees at 8 bases. The CDR3 is 14 residues long. J was trimmed by 3 bases and V by 5 bases; bases with no gene match: 6. Germline CDR1 SGHTS, CDR2 YDEGEE. CDR3 DNA: TGTGCCAGCAGGTTTGGACAGGGCGACACTGAAGCTTTCTTT. It codes for CASRFGQGDTEAFF.

The J gene is TRBJ2-1, the V gene TRBV9, with 7 bases identical to TRBD2. The V gene end was trimmed by 0 bases and the J gene end by 4 bases; junction bases not matched to a gene: 10. This CDR3 has 17 amino acids. The germline V gene encodes CDR1 SGDLS and CDR2 YYNGEE. CDR3 residues: CASSVAGLNTGYNEQFF. The CDR3 DNA reads TGTGCCAGCAGCGTAGCGGGACTAAACACCGGTTACAATGAGCAGTTCTTC.

This chain connects TRBV7-6 to TRBJ1-6; D gene uncertain. V dropped 5 bases and J dropped 7 bases, with 15 bases sitting between them. CDR1 and CDR2 from the germline V gene are SGHVS and FNYEAQ. The CDR3 runs 15 residues. In DNA form, the CDR3 reads TGTGCCAGCAGCCCTACGAGGCCTGGGAATTCACCCCTCCACTTT. It codes for CASSPTRPGNSPLHF.

This clone came up a few times. This chain's CDR3 is CASSLGAQGQPQHF. CDR3 DNA: TGCGCCAGCAGCTTGGGGGCCCAGGGGCAGCCCCAGCATTTT. The chain carries TRBV5-1 and TRBJ1-5; tentatively, D is TRBD1 (6 bases). The ends were cut back, 0 bases at V and 7 bases at J, with 11 bases in the middle. The CDR3 runs 14 residues. Germline CDR1 reads SGHRS; CDR2 reads YFSETQ.

The chain is built from TRBV7-2 and TRBJ2-7, with D unclear. V dropped 2 bases and J dropped 3 bases, with 8 bases sitting between them. Germline V lookup: CDR1 SGHTA, CDR2 FQGNSA. The CDR3 loop spans 13 amino acids. DNA for the CDR3: TGTGCCAGCAGCTTATACAACCGCTACGAGCAGTACTTC. It yields the protein CASSLYNRYEQYF.

This rearrangement joins TRBV4-1 to TRBJ2-3; 10 bases agree with TRBD2. Germline CDR1 is MGHRA and CDR2 is YSYEKL. This CDR3 is 16 amino acids long. After removal of 4 bases from V and 5 bases from J, the junction contained 9 bases not matched to a gene. DNA of the CDR3: TGCGCCAGCAGCCCCATGCTAGCGGGAGTTAAAGATACGCAGTATTTT. This codes for CASSPMLAGVKDTQYF.

The chain is built from TRBV12-5 and TRBJ1-6, with D perhaps TRBD1 (5 bases). Trimming removed 6 bases from V and 7 bases from J, with 10 bases in between. Germline V gene sequence: CDR1 LGHNT, CDR2 FRNRAP. The CDR3 is 13 amino acids. The CDR3: CASGSRENSPLHF. As DNA, the CDR3 is TGTGCTAGTGGATCCAGGGAGAATTCACCCCTCCACTTT.